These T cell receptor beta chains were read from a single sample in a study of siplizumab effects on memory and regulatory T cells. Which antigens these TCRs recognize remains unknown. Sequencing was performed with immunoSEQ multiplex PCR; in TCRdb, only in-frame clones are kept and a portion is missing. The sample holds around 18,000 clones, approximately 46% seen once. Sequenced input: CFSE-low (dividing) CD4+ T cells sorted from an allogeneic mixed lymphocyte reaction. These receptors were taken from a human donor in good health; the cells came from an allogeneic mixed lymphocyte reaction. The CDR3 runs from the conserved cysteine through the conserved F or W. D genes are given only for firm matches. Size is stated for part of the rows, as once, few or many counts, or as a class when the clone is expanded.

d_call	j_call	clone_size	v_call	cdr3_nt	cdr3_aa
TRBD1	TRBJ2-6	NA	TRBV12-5	TGTGCTAGTGGTTTGCGGGGGCCAGGGGGCGGTGCTGGGGCCAACGTCCTGACTTTC	CASGLRGPGGGAGANVLTF
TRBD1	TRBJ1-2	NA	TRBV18	TGTGCCAGCTCAGAGGGACAGCACTATGGCTACACCTTC	CASSEGQHYGYTF
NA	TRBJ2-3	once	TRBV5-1	TGCGCCAGCAGCTTGGCTGTCCTCGGCACAGATACGCAGTATTTT	CASSLAVLGTDTQYF
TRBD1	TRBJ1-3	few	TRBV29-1	TGCAGCGACAGAAACAGGGGCCAGGGATTCACCATATATTTT	CSDRNRGQGFTIYF
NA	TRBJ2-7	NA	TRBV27	TGTGCCAGCAGTAAGCCAGGGGGGGGGCTCCCCTACGAGCAGTACTTC	CASSKPGGGLPYEQYF
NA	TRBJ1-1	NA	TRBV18	TGTGCCAGCTCACCACCCGGATACACTGAAGCTTTCTTT	CASSPPGYTEAFF
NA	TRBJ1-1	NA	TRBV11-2	TGTGCCAGCAATTACGCGCGTCGGACTGAAGCTTTCTTT	CASNYARRTEAFF
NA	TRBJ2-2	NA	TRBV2	TGTGCCAGCAACCGGGTCCTACAGACCGGGGAGCTGTTTTTT	CASNRVLQTGELFF
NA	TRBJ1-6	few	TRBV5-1	TGCGCCAGCGGCCGGGACCCTAGTAATTCACCCCTCCACTTT	CASGRDPSNSPLHF
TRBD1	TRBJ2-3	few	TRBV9	TGTGCCAGCAGCTTGGACAGGTGGACAGATACGCAGTATTTT	CASSLDRWTDTQYF
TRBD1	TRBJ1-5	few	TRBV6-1	TGTGCCAGCAGTGGAGTGACAGGGGGCCGTCAGCCCCAGCATTTT	CASSGVTGGRQPQHF
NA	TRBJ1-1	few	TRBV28	TGTGCCAGCAGTTCACTCGGCACCACTGAAGCTTTCTTT	CASSSLGTTEAFF
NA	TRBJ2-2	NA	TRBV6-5	TGTGCCAGCACCCAGGGAAACACCGGGGAGCTATTTTTT	CASTQGNTGELFF
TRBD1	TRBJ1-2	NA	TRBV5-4	TGTGCCAGCAGCTTGGTAGGACAGGGAGGCTATGGCTACACCTTC	CASSLVGQGGYGYTF
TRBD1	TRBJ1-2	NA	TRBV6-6	TGTGCCAGCAAAGCGGGACAGGGGTATGGCTACACCTTC	CASKAGQGYGYTF
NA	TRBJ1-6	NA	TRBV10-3	TGTGCCATCAGTGGGACGAATTCACCCCTCCACTTT	CAISGTNSPLHF